Shown below are 31 T cell receptor beta chains from a single sample sequenced in a study of T cell responses to AZD1222 COVID-19 vaccine. Measured with immunoSEQ multiplex PCR; TCRdb has only the in-frame clones, and not every one. The data hold roughly 160,000 clones, with about nine tenths observed a single time. The specimen comprised peripheral blood, sampled on day 0 of AZD1222 vaccination. The receptors come from an adult in good health.

This chain uses TRBV20-1 with TRBJ2-1; D unclear. The CDR3 runs 10 residues. The V end was cut by 2 bases, the J end by 10 bases, with 6 bases between. The V gene's germline CDR1 is DFQATT and CDR2 SNEGSKA (reference sequence). CDR3 region: CSARTREQFF. DNA for the CDR3: TGCAGTGCTAGAACCCGGGAGCAGTTCTTC.

J is TRBJ2-7 and V is TRBV5-6, with a weak D call TRBD2 (6 bases). The CDR3 has 13 amino acids. Deletions cut 2 bases from V and 3 bases from J, with 9 bases between. The V gene's germline CDR1 is SGHDT and CDR2 YYEEEE. The DNA for the CDR3 is TGTGCCAGCAGCTTCACGGGGGTCTACGAGCAGTACTTC. It codes for CASSFTGVYEQYF.

In this sample, this clone turned up a few times. The chain employs TRBV12-3 or TRBV12-4 and TRBJ1-4; D unresolved. CDR3 size: 12 residues. V dropped 6 bases and J dropped 8 bases, with 10 bases sitting between them. The CDR3 DNA reads TGTGCCAGCAGACTAATAGGGGAAAAACTGTTTTTT. Residues: CASRLIGEKLFF.

The V call is TRBV27, the J call TRBJ1-3, with D possibly being TRBD1 (5 bases). This CDR3 comprises 15 residues. Germline CDR1 reads MNHEY; CDR2 reads SMNVEV (reference sequence). The V and J ends lost 6 bases and 0 bases respectively, with 12 bases between them. CDR3 coding DNA: TGTGCCAGCAGGGGGCTTGGGGTCTCTGGAAACACCATATATTTT. It is translated as CASRGLGVSGNTIYF.

The chain is built from TRBV28 and TRBJ1-6, with 9 bases identical to TRBD1. Germline V gene data show CDR1 as MDHEN and CDR2 as SYDVKM. The CDR3 sequence is 14 residues long. V gave up 3 bases and J gave up 7 bases; unmatched junction bases: 1. CDR3: CASSFGQGNSPLHF. CDR3 in DNA: TGTGCCAGCAGTTTCGGACAGGGGAATTCACCCCTCCACTTT.

This chain uses TRBV18 with TRBJ1-5, with 8 positions matching TRBD1. Germline assignment: CDR1 KGHSH and CDR2 LQKENI. The CDR3 spans 18 residues. Unmatched junction bases numbered 14, after V lost 6 bases and J lost 1 base. CDR3 coding DNA: TGTGCCAGCTCCCCGCCGGGACAGGCGGCCTCCAGCAATCAGCCCCAGCATTTT. Amino acids: CASSPPGQAASSNQPQHF.

The chain combines TRBV18 with TRBJ2-2; D ambiguous. The CDR3 sequence is 13 residues long. Trimming stripped 2 bases from V and 4 bases from J, with 5 bases between. The germline gives CDR1 KGHSH, CDR2 LQKENI. The CDR3 region is CASSPDTTGELFF. CDR3 nucleotides: TGTGCCAGCTCACCAGACACCACCGGGGAGCTGTTTTTT. Combining the CDR3 with reference TRBV18 and TRBJ2-2 gives the whole variable domain NAGVMQNPRHLVRRRGQEARLRCSPMKGHSHVYWYRQLPEEGLKFMVYLQKENIIDESGMPKERFSAEFPKEGPSILRIQQVVRGDSAAYFCASSPDTTGELFFGEGSRLTVL.

This chain uses TRBV4-3 with TRBJ2-1; no clear D gene. Trimming took 0 bases from V and 6 from J, leaving 9 bases between them. This CDR3 spans 14 amino acids. Germline V CDR1 and CDR2: LGHNA, YSLEER. CDR3 amino acids: CASSQEGIGNEQFF. The CDR3 region has the DNA TGCGCCAGCAGCCAAGAAGGAATAGGCAATGAGCAGTTCTTC.

This chain links TRBV19 with TRBJ1-5; D not certain. Germline values: CDR1 LNHDA, CDR2 SQIVND (reference sequence). The CDR3 extends over 13 amino acids. V lost 5 bases and J 7 bases, leaving 12 bases between the germline ends. CDR3: CASSQGIGQPQHF. The CDR3, as DNA: TGTGCCAGTAGTCAAGGTATCGGGCAGCCCCAGCATTTT.

The chain has TRBV20-1 and TRBJ2-5; the D is unclear. From germline, CDR1 is DFQATT and CDR2 SNEGSKA (reference sequence). Trimming took off 0 bases at V and 5 bases at J, with 4 bases between the two ends. This CDR3 spans 11 amino acids. DNA of the CDR3: TGCAGTGCTAGAGAAAAGGAGACCCAGTACTTC. Protein product: CSAREKETQYF.

CDR3 region: CASSQTDRSNYGYTF. The CDR3 DNA sequence: TGTGCCAGCAGCCAAACCGACAGATCTAACTATGGCTACACCTTC. V usage is TRBV7-3 and J usage is TRBJ1-2; possibly TRBD1 for D (5 bases). V was trimmed by 5 bases and J by 0 bases, leaving 13 bases between them. The CDR3 is 15 residues long. Germline CDR1 is SGHTA and CDR2 is FQGTGA.

The chain carries TRBV28 and TRBJ1-5, with TRBD1 as a possible D gene (5 bases). Between the trimmed V and J ends, which lost 5 bases and 2 bases, there was a span of 16 bases. CDR1 is MDHEN and CDR2 is SYDVKM in the germline V gene. This CDR3 is 16 amino acids long. DNA for the CDR3: TGTGCCAGCAGTCCGGACAAGGGTTTTGGCAATCAGCCCCAGCATTTT. This encodes CASSPDKGFGNQPQHF. Variable domain in full (rest from reference TRBV28 and TRBJ1-5): DVKVTQSSRYLVKRTGEKVFLECVQDMDHENMFWYRQDPGLGLRLIYFSYDVKMKEKGDIPEGYSVSREKKERFSLILESASTNQTSMYLCASSPDKGFGNQPQHFGDGTRLSIL.

This sequence joins TRBV30 and TRBJ2-3; D may correspond to TRBD1 or TRBD2 (6 bases each). The CDR3 is made up of 19 amino acids. Per the germline V gene, CDR1 is GTSNPN and CDR2 is SVGIG (reference sequence). V lost 2 bases, J lost 1 base, and 25 bases lay in between. CDR3 region: CAWSLWGAVSYRGTDTQYF. In DNA, the CDR3 is TGTGCCTGGAGTCTCTGGGGGGCGGTGTCATATCGGGGCACAGATACGCAGTATTTT.

The CDR3 DNA reads as TGTGCCAGCAGCCTGACAGGGCAGGGCGAGCAGTACTTC. Its translation is CASSLTGQGEQYF. V and J are TRBV11-3 and TRBJ2-7, with TRBD1 identical over 7 bases. The trim removed 5 bases at V and 6 bases at J, leaving 7 bases unmatched. The CDR3 consists of 13 residues. CDR1 SGHNT and CDR2 YENEEA come from the germline V gene. The full variable domain, completed using reference TRBV11-3 and TRBJ2-7, is EAGVVQSPRYKIIEKKQPVAFWCNPISGHNTLYWYLQNLGQGPELLIRYENEEAVDDSQLPKDRFSAERLKGVDSTLKIQPAELGDSAVYLCASSLTGQGEQYFGPGTRLTVT.

The chain joins TRBV2 to TRBJ1-1; a weak D match, TRBD1 (5 bases). The CDR3 extends over 13 amino acids. Germline V lookup: CDR1 SNHLY, CDR2 FYNNEI. The germline V and J ends were trimmed by 4 bases and 3 bases, with 9 bases remaining between them. As DNA, the CDR3 is TGTGCCAGCAGTGTTCAGGGAGACACTGAAGCTTTCTTT. Translation: CASSVQGDTEAFF.

The chain links TRBV18 to TRBJ2-5; D is ambiguous. The germline V gene has CDR1 KGHSH and CDR2 LQKENI. Between the trimmed V and J ends, which lost 5 bases and 5 bases, there was a span of 9 bases. The CDR3 totals 12 residues. The CDR3 DNA follows: TGTGCCAGCTCATTCCAGCAGGAGACCCAGTACTTC. Its translation is CASSFQQETQYF. The full variable domain, completed using reference TRBV18 and TRBJ2-5, is NAGVMQNPRHLVRRRGQEARLRCSPMKGHSHVYWYRQLPEEGLKFMVYLQKENIIDESGMPKERFSAEFPKEGPSILRIQQVVRGDSAAYFCASSFQQETQYFGPGTRLLVL.

The chain is built from TRBV9 and TRBJ1-4, with no clear D. Germline-derived CDR1 and CDR2 are SGDLS and YYNGEE. Between the trimmed V and J ends, which lost 3 bases and 8 bases, there was a span of 20 bases. This CDR3 has 16 amino acids. CDR3 coding DNA: TGTGCCAGCAGCGCAGGATGGGGAACTCGAGGCGAAAAACTGTTTTTT. This gives the protein CASSAGWGTRGEKLFF. Together with reference TRBV9 and TRBJ1-4, the CDR3 gives the full variable domain: DSGVTQTPKHLITATGQRVTLRCSPRSGDLSVYWYQQSLDQGLQFLIQYYNGEERAKGNILERFSAQQFPDLHSELNLSSLELGDSALYFCASSAGWGTRGEKLFFGSGTQLSVL.

V and J are TRBV28 and TRBJ1-2, with 7 bases fitting TRBD1. Germline assignment: CDR1 MDHEN and CDR2 SYDVKM. This CDR3 comprises 14 residues. V shed 5 bases, J shed 2 bases, and the junction held 5 bases outside the gene matches. The CDR3 spells CASSGQGGNYGYTF. The CDR3 DNA follows: TGTGCCAGCAGTGGGCAGGGGGGGAACTATGGCTACACCTTC.

V and J are TRBV4-1 and TRBJ2-1; 12 bases fit TRBD2. Germline V gene data show CDR1 as MGHRA and CDR2 as YSYEKL. V lost 4 bases, J lost 5 bases, and 3 bases stayed unmatched. The CDR3 contains 15 residues. CDR3 amino acids: CASSRGLAGHNEQFF. The CDR3 DNA reads as TGCGCCAGCAGCCGAGGACTAGCGGGGCACAATGAGCAGTTCTTC.

The rearrangement joins TRBV4-2 to TRBJ2-7; D is unclear. Trimming stripped 5 bases from V and 0 bases from J, with 11 bases between. The germline gives CDR1 LGHNA, CDR2 YNFKEQ. The CDR3 extends over 14 amino acids. CDR3 DNA sequence: TGTGCCAGCAGCGAAGTAACACACTCCTACGAGCAGTACTTC. It codes for CASSEVTHSYEQYF.

This chain joins TRBV6-5 and TRBJ2-7; no firm D call. The V gene's germline CDR1 is MNHEY and CDR2 SVGAGI. The V gene lost 5 bases and the J gene lost 2 bases, with 10 bases spanning the gap. CDR3 length: 13 residues. The CDR3 coding sequence is TGTGCCAGCAGTCGTAGTCGAGCCTACGAGCAGTACTTC. Translating gives CASSRSRAYEQYF.

The rearrangement uses TRBV9 and TRBJ1-2; 8 positions match TRBD1. The CDR3 contains 11 residues. V lost 3 bases and J lost 10; bases outside the gene matches: 2. Germline assignment: CDR1 SGDLS and CDR2 YYNGEE. The chain's CDR3 is CASSGDRPYTF. CDR3 nucleotide sequence: TGTGCCAGCAGCGGGGACAGGCCCTACACCTTC.

The chain combines TRBV18 with TRBJ1-1, with 8 bases lining up with TRBD1. This CDR3 spans 15 amino acids. The V gene end was trimmed by 0 bases and the J gene end by 7 bases; junction bases not matched to a gene: 7. Germline V lookup: CDR1 KGHSH, CDR2 LQKENI. CDR3 residues: CASSPPWTGSYEAFF. In DNA form, the CDR3 reads TGTGCCAGCTCACCACCTTGGACAGGGTCCTATGAAGCTTTCTTT.

This chain connects TRBV10-3 to TRBJ2-2; TRBD1 or TRBD2 may be the D gene (6 bases each). This CDR3 has 14 residues. V was pared by 11 bases and J by 2 bases, with 15 bases between. Germline-derived CDR1 and CDR2 are ENHRY and SYGVKD. In nucleotides, the CDR3 is TGTGCCCTCTCCCCGGGGGCTAACACCGGGGAGCTGTTTTTT. This encodes CALSPGANTGELFF.

The chain couples TRBV7-9 to TRBJ2-7; D uncertain. In germline, CDR1 is SEHNR, CDR2 FQNEAQ (reference sequence). The CDR3 contains 16 residues. V was clipped by 4 bases and J by 2 bases, with 18 bases between them. This CDR3 reads CASSWVFGVETYEQYF. CDR3 DNA: TGTGCCAGCAGCTGGGTTTTTGGGGTGGAGACCTACGAGCAGTACTTC. The full variable domain, its missing parts supplied by reference TRBV7-9 and TRBJ2-7, is DTGVSQNPRHKITKRGQNVTFRCDPISEHNRLYWYRQTLGQGPEFLTYFQNEAQLEKSRLLSDRFSAERPKGSFSTLEIQRTEQGDSAMYLCASSWVFGVETYEQYFGPGTRLTVT.

The V gene is TRBV9, the J gene TRBJ1-3; possible D gene TRBD1, 6 bases. Looked up from germline, CDR1 is SGDLS and CDR2 is YYNGEE. Trimming removed 3 bases at V and 0 bases at J, with 13 bases between. This CDR3 region has 16 residues. CDR3 DNA: TGTGCCAGCAGCGCTCTCCAGGGGAGCTCTGGAAACACCATATATTTT. Amino acid sequence: CASSALQGSSGNTIYF.

This chain connects TRBV6-1 to TRBJ2-2, with D uncertain. The CDR3 is 15 residues long. Looked up from germline, CDR1 is MNHNS and CDR2 is SASEGT. Trimming pared 1 base from V and 1 base from J, leaving 7 bases between. CDR3 amino acids: CASSEVNGNTGELFF. The CDR3 bases are TGTGCCAGCAGTGAAGTAAACGGGAACACCGGGGAGCTGTTTTTT.

This rearrangement joins TRBV11-1 to TRBJ1-1, with 12 bases that match TRBD1. With V trimmed by 1 base and J by 3 bases, 3 bases remained unmatched. This CDR3 has 16 amino acids. Germline values: CDR1 SGHAT, CDR2 FQDESV (reference sequence). CDR3 region: CASSLGGTGGHTEAFF. The CDR3 DNA sequence: TGTGCCAGCAGCTTAGGAGGGACAGGGGGCCACACTGAAGCTTTCTTT.

The chain links TRBV15 to TRBJ1-5, with a possible D match to TRBD1 (6 bases). Trimming took 5 bases from V and 4 from J, leaving 15 bases between them. The CDR3 totals 15 residues. The germline CDR1 and CDR2 sequences are LNHNV and YYDKDF (reference sequence). CDR3: CATSLPGVQNQPQHF. DNA of the CDR3: TGTGCCACCAGCCTCCCAGGGGTCCAAAATCAGCCCCAGCATTTT. Filled out from reference TRBV15 and TRBJ1-5, the complete variable domain reads DAMVIQNPRYQVTQFGKPVTLSCSQTLNHNVMYWYQQKSSQAPKLLFHYYDKDFNNEADTPDNFQSRRPNTSFCFLDIRSPGLGDTAMYLCATSLPGVQNQPQHFGDGTRLSIL.

The V gene is TRBV28, the J gene TRBJ1-5; perhaps TRBD1 as D (6 bases). The CDR3 contains 16 residues. Germline V gene sequence: CDR1 MDHEN, CDR2 SYDVKM. The V and J ends lost 6 bases and 0 bases respectively, with 15 bases between them. In DNA form, the CDR3 reads TGTGCCAGCAGGGAAGGACAGAGGGCTAGCAATCAGCCCCAGCATTTT. As protein: CASREGQRASNQPQHF.

The chain has TRBV4-1 and TRBJ1-1; D remains ambiguous. Germline CDR1 is MGHRA and CDR2 is YSYEKL. Deletions cut 1 base from V and 0 bases from J, with 6 bases between. The CDR3 extends over 14 amino acids. CDR3 in amino acids: CASSQGSMNTEAFF. Written as DNA, the CDR3 is TGCGCCAGCAGCCAAGGGAGTATGAACACTGAAGCTTTCTTT.